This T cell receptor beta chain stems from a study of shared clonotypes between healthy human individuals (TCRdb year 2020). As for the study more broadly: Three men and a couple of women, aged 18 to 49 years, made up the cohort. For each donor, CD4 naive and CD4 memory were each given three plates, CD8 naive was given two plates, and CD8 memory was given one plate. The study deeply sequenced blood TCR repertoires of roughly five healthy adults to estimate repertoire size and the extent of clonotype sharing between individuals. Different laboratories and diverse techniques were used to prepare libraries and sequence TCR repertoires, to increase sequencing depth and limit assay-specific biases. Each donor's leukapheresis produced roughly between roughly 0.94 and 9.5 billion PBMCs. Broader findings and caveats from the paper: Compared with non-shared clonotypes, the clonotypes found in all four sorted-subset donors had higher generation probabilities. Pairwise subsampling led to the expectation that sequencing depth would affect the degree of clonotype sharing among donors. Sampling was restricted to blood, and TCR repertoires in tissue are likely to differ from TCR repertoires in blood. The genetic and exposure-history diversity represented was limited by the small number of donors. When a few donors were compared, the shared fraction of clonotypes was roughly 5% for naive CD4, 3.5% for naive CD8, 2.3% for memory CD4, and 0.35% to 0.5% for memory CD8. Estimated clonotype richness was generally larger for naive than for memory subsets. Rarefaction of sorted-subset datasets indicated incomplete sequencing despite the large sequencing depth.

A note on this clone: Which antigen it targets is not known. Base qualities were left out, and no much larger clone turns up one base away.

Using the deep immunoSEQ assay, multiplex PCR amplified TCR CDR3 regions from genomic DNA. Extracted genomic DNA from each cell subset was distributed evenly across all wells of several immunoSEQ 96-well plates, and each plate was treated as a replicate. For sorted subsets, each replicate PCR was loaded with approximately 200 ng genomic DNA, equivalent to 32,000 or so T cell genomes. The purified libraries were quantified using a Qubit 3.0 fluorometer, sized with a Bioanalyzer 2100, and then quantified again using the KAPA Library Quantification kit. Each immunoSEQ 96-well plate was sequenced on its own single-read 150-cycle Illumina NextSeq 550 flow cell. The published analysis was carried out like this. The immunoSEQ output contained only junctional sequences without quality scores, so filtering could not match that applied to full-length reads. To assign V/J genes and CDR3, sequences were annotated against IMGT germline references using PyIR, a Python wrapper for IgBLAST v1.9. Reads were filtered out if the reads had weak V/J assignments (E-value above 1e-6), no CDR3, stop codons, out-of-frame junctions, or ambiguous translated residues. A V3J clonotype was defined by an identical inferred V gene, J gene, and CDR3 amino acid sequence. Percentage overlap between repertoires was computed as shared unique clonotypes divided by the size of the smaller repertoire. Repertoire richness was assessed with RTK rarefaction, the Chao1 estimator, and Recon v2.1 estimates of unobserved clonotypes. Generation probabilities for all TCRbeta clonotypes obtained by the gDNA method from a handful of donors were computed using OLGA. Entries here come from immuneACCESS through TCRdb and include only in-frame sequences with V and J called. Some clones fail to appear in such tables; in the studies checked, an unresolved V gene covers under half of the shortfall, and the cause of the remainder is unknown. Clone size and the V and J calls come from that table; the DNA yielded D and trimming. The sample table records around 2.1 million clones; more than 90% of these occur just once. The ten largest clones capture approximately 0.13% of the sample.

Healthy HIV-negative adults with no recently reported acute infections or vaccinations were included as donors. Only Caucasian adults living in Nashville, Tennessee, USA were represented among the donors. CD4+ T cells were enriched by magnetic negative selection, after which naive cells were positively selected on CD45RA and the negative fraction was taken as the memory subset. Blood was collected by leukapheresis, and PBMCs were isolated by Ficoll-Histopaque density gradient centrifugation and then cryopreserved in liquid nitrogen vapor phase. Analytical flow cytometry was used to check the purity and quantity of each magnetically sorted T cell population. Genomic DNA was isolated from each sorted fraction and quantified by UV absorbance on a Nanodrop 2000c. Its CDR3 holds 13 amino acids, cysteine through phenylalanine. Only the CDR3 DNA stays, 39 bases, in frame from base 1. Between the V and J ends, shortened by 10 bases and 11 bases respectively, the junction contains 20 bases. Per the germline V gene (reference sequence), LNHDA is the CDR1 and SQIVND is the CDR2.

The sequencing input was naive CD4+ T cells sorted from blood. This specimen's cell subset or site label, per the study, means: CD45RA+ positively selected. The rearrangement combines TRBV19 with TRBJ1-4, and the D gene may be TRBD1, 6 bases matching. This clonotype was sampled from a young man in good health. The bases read TGTGCCACTGCCGAGAGTACAGGGACTAAACTGTTTTTT. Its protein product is CATAESTGTKLFF.